Presented here are 32 T cell receptor beta chains from one specimen sequenced in a study of metastatic and nonmetastatic thyroid tumors (dated by TCRdb to 2020 to 2021). To prepare the library, PCR was applied. Sequenced using an Illumina HiSeq 4000. The public reads were run again by TCRdb, first through fastp at Q25 and then through MiXCR, and only productive beta chains were kept. The sample records roughly 18,000 clones, approximately 30% of which are singletons. The ten biggest clones cover over 20% of the sample. Before undergoing thyroid surgery, none of the patients had been given any kind of treatment. Sequencing was carried out using tumor tissue. The receptors were gathered from a female donor with papillary thyroid cancer or a benign thyroid nodule (not recorded which). Some clones in this sample may be carry-over from other donors' samples.

The V call is TRBV7-1, the J call TRBJ2-3; possibly TRBD1 or TRBD2 for D (5 bases each). TRBV7-1 is an ORF, and what it does is uncertain. Trimming stripped 6 bases from V and 0 bases from J, with 25 bases between. The CDR3 spans 19 residues. The chain's CDR3 is CASRGPGPTTDPSTDTQYF. For the CDR3, the DNA is TGTGCCAGCAGGGGGCCGGGGCCAACAACAGACCCTAGCACAGATACGCAGTATTTT.

This clone has at least ten counts. V is TRBV20-1 and J is TRBJ1-1; a weak D match, TRBD1 (5 bases). Germline lookup yields CDR1 DFQATT and CDR2 SNEGSKA (reference sequence). This CDR3 region has 12 residues. Deletions cut 3 bases from V and 0 bases from J, with 5 bases between. The CDR3 DNA reads as TGCAGTGCTAGGGGGCTGAACACTGAAGCTTTCTTT. It translates to CSARGLNTEAFF.

In its sample, this clone was seen a few times. V is TRBV2 and J is TRBJ1-2; a weak D match, TRBD1 (5 bases). Trimming removed 1 base at V and 7 bases at J, with 10 bases between. The germline CDR1 and CDR2 sequences are SNHLY and FYNNEI. This CDR3 contains 13 residues. The CDR3 sequence: CASSEGQPGGYTF. The CDR3 DNA reads TGTGCCAGCAGTGAAGGACAGCCGGGTGGCTACACCTTC. Full variable domain (outside the CDR3, taken from reference TRBV2 and TRBJ1-2): EPEVTQTPSHQVTQMGQEVILRCVPISNHLYFYWYRQILGQKVEFLVSFYNNEISEKSEIFDDQFSVERPDGSNFTLKIRSTKLEDSAMYFCASSEGQPGGYTFGSGTRLTVV.

Of note for this clone: Its ends do not fully match the called genes, so a read error is possible. The gene calls are TRBV4-1 and TRBJ2-5, with 11 bases identical to TRBD1. CDR3 length: 16 amino acids. Germline CDR1 is MGHRA and CDR2 is YSYEKL. CDR3 in DNA: TGCGCAAGCAGCCAAGAGGGGACAGGGGGGCGAGAGACCAAGTACTTC. It yields the protein CASSQEGTGGRETKYF.

As for this clone: This CDR3 fails to terminate in the conserved phenylalanine or tryptophan, so it likely reflects a read error. The rearrangement joins TRBV7-2 to TRBJ2-6; D is unresolved. The CDR3 spans 15 residues. CDR1 SGHTA and CDR2 FQGNSA come from the germline V gene. Trimming shortened V by 3 bases and J by 0 bases, and 6 bases separated the two germline ends. The CDR3 nucleotides read TGTGCCAGCAGCTTCTCCGTCTCTGGGGCCAACGTCCTGACTCTC. It is translated as CASSFSVSGANVLTL.

The chain has TRBV15 and TRBJ2-5; weak D call: TRBD1 (5 bases). The CDR3 runs to 15 residues. Germline loops: CDR1 LNHNV, CDR2 YYDKDF (reference sequence). Trimming took 0 bases from V and 4 from J, leaving 12 bases between them. CDR3 nucleotides: TGTGCCACCAGCAGAGAAGGTGACAGTGCAGAGACCCAGTACTTC. Its protein is CATSREGDSAETQYF.

This clone has a count of ten or more. V gene TRBV6-1 combines with J gene TRBJ1-5; unclear D gene. There are 15 residues in the CDR3. V lost 3 bases, J lost 6 bases, and 15 bases lay in between. The germline V gene has CDR1 MNHNS and CDR2 SASEGT. DNA of the CDR3: TGTGCCAGCAGTGACAGTGTGGCCTCGGCTCAGCCCCAGCATTTT. It yields the protein CASSDSVASAQPQHF.

This clone was observed a handful of times. One end of the junction fails to match germline, which may point to a read error. The rearrangement joins TRBV10-2 to TRBJ2-1, with a tentative D call TRBD2 (5 bases). Germline V gene sequence: CDR1 WSHSY, CDR2 SAAADI. CDR3 size: 14 residues. This CDR3 reads CAAMFGESYNEKFF. The CDR3 bases are TGCGCCGCCATGTTTGGGGAGAGCTACAATGAGAAGTTCTTC.

This clone was seen only a few times. One base away lies a much larger clone, so this may be a sequencing read error. Because the CDR3 is missing its conserved closing phenylalanine or tryptophan, this is likely a read error. The chain links TRBV9 to TRBJ1-2, with a weak D call TRBD1 (6 bases). The CDR3 covers 14 residues. Between the trimmed V and J ends, which lost 4 bases and 8 bases, there was a span of 18 bases. The V gene's germline CDR1 is SGDLS and CDR2 YYNGEE. In DNA, the CDR3 is TGTGCCAGCAGCCCCGGGTGGTCAGGGGAGGGCTACACCCTC. Protein sequence: CASSPGWSGEGYTL.

In this sample, this clone turned up many times. The genes are TRBV28 and TRBJ1-2; 9 nucleotides agree with TRBD1. The V gene end was trimmed by 10 bases and the J gene end by 8 bases; junction bases not matched to a gene: 11. Germline values: CDR1 MDHEN, CDR2 SYDVKM. The CDR3 runs to 13 residues. In nucleotides, the CDR3 is TGTGCCATCACCGGGACAGGGCAATTAGGCTACACCTTC. This translates into CAITGTGQLGYTF.

The table lists this clone with many counts. The chain recombines TRBV4-2 with TRBJ2-5; no reliable D call. Trimming left V 4 bases short and J 2 bases short, with 11 bases between. The length of the CDR3 is 14 residues. CDR1 and CDR2 (germline): LGHNA, YNFKEQ. CDR3 sequence reads: CASSLRILQETQYF. In nucleotides, the CDR3 is TGTGCCAGCAGCCTAAGGATTCTTCAAGAGACCCAGTACTTC.

This rearrangement joins TRBV20-1 to TRBJ2-7; 8 nucleotides match TRBD2. V trimming: 5 bases; J trimming: 4 bases; junction bases outside the gene matches: 7. Germline lookup yields CDR1 DFQATT and CDR2 SNEGSKA (reference sequence). The CDR3 runs to 13 residues. CDR3 loop: CSALAGATYEQYF. Here the CDR3 DNA reads TGCAGTGCTCTAGCGGGTGCCACGTACGAGCAGTACTTC.

This rearrangement joins TRBV20-1 to TRBJ2-3, with 10 bases fitting TRBD1. V trimming: 2 bases; J trimming: 3 bases; junction bases outside the gene matches: 8. CDR1 is DFQATT, CDR2 SNEGSKA, per germline (reference sequence). The CDR3 spans 16 residues. CDR3 region: CSARSMGQGSTDTQYF. The CDR3 nucleotides are TGCAGTGCTAGATCCATGGGACAGGGGTCTACAGATACGCAGTATTTT.

V is TRBV12-3 or TRBV12-4 and J is TRBJ1-2; TRBD1 might be the D (6 bases). Between the trimmed V and J ends, which lost 4 bases and 3 bases, there was a span of 15 bases. This CDR3 comprises 15 residues. The CDR3 spells CASSSRTDTDYGYTF. The CDR3 nucleotides read TGTGCCAGCAGTTCCCGGACAGATACGGACTATGGCTACACCTTC.

This clone came up many times. The chain uses TRBV29-1 and TRBJ2-1; 10 positions agree with TRBD2. This CDR3 comprises 14 residues. Trimming cost V 7 bases and J 6 bases; bases outside gene matches: 9. Germline CDR1 and CDR2: SQVTM and ANQGSEA. CDR3 sequence reads: CSAGLALAGNEQFF. CDR3 DNA sequence: TGCAGCGCGGGACTAGCGTTGGCCGGCAATGAGCAGTTCTTC.

This clone showed up just a few times. This chain joins TRBV6-1 and TRBJ2-1, with D possibly TRBD2 on 6 matching bases. There are 14 residues in the CDR3. CDR1 is MNHNS, CDR2 SASEGT, per germline. Trimming shortened V by 3 bases and J by 15 bases, and 21 bases separated the two germline ends. In DNA form, the CDR3 reads TGTGCCAGCAGTGACGGGAGCGAAGCGGTGAGGTTGTTCTTC. Translated: CASSDGSEAVRLFF.

Judged by abundance, this clone is medium-sized. The chain combines TRBV7-9 with TRBJ2-1; D is uncertain. V lost 0 bases and J lost 7, with 1 base in between. CDR1 is SEHNR and CDR2 is FQNEAQ in the germline V gene (reference sequence). The CDR3 totals 11 residues. The CDR3 here is CASSLANEQFF. DNA for the CDR3: TGTGCCAGCAGCTTAGCAAATGAGCAGTTCTTC.

This clone was found many times. The gene calls are TRBV27 and TRBJ1-6; D gene unclear. Looked up from germline, CDR1 is MNHEY and CDR2 is SMNVEV (reference sequence). The CDR3 has 13 amino acids. Trimming took 7 bases from V and 7 from J, leaving 11 bases between them. The CDR3 region is CASKPGINSPLHF. CDR3 DNA: TGTGCCAGCAAACCGGGTATCAATTCACCCCTCCACTTT.

Worth noting for this clone: At one of its ends the junction is not consistent with the germline gene, which may arise from a read error. This chain connects TRBV6-2 or TRBV6-3 to TRBJ2-3, with 8 bases aligning to TRBD2. The CDR3 runs to 15 residues. Per germline, CDR1 MNHEY and CDR2 SVGEGT. The CDR3 loop reads CASSHRAGVTDTRYF. CDR3 coding DNA: TGTGCCAGCAGTCACCGAGCGGGAGTGACAGATACGCGGTATTTT.

This clone was observed at least ten times. Other nucleotide sequences in the sample specify the same CDR3. The rearrangement uses TRBV6-1 and TRBJ1-1, with TRBD1 as a possible D gene (5 bases). V gave up 3 bases and J gave up 6 bases, with 11 bases separating them. The CDR3 spans 13 residues. Germline CDR1 is MNHNS and CDR2 is SASEGT. CDR3 DNA sequence: TGTGCCAGCAGTGACCCCCCCAGGGCTGAAGCTTTCTTT. Translating gives CASSDPPRAEAFF.

This CDR3 is CASSHIDRCYEQYF. The CDR3, as DNA: TGTGCCAGCAGCCACATTGACAGGTGCTACGAGCAGTACTTC. V and J are TRBV7-2 and TRBJ2-7; a possible D gene is TRBD1 (6 bases). CDR1 and CDR2 from the germline V gene are SGHTA and FQGNSA. The germline V and J ends were trimmed by 5 bases and 3 bases, with 14 bases remaining between them. This CDR3 has 14 amino acids.

This clone was counted ten times or more. The chain joins TRBV27 to TRBJ2-3; 13 nucleotides line up with TRBD2. Germline loops: CDR1 MNHEY, CDR2 SMNVEV (reference sequence). This CDR3 has 15 amino acids. Trimming took 5 bases from V and 6 from J; bases not matched to a gene: 5. CDR3 in DNA: TGTGCCAGCAGTCGACTAGCGGGGGGCCGGGATACGCAGTATTTT. Its protein product is CASSRLAGGRDTQYF.

This clone was recorded many times. This rearrangement joins TRBV2 to TRBJ2-2; TRBD1 matches at 8 bases. Germline V gene lookup returns CDR1 SNHLY and CDR2 FYNNEI. The CDR3 loop spans 17 amino acids. The junction had 8 bases not matched to a gene; V was cut back by 4 bases and J by 1 base. CDR3 region: CASSVSPGQGNTGELFF. The CDR3 nucleotides read TGTGCCAGCAGTGTATCACCCGGACAGGGGAACACCGGGGAGCTGTTTTTT. Together with reference TRBV2 and TRBJ2-2, the CDR3 gives the full variable domain: EPEVTQTPSHQVTQMGQEVILRCVPISNHLYFYWYRQILGQKVEFLVSFYNNEISEKSEIFDDQFSVERPDGSNFTLKIRSTKLEDSAMYFCASSVSPGQGNTGELFFGEGSRLTVL.

CDR3 residues: CASSQDFNNEQFF. The CDR3 bases are TGCGCCAGCAGCCAAGATTTTAACAATGAGCAGTTCTTC. This chain links TRBV4-1 with TRBJ2-1; D gene ambiguous. The V end lost 0 bases, the J end lost 5 bases, and 5 bases lay between the germline ends. The CDR3 has 13 residues. The germline gives CDR1 MGHRA, CDR2 YSYEKL.

This clone was counted only a few times. J is TRBJ2-2 and V is TRBV12-3 or TRBV12-4; no reliable D call. The CDR3 consists of 11 residues. Trimming stripped 4 bases from V and 7 bases from J, with 4 bases between. The CDR3 here is CASSYDGELFF. In DNA form, the CDR3 reads TGTGCCAGCAGTTACGACGGGGAGCTGTTTTTT.

V usage is TRBV7-2 and J usage is TRBJ2-7; D remains unclear. The V end was cut by 5 bases, the J end by 1 base, with 3 bases between. Germline V gene data show CDR1 as SGHTA and CDR2 as FQGNSA. The CDR3 consists of 11 residues. CDR3 nucleotides: TGTGCCAGCAGCGCGTCCTACGAGCAGTACTTC. It is translated as CASSASYEQYF.

This clone has a count of ten or more. A much larger clonotype is one base distant, so this may be a read error. The rearrangement uses TRBV20-1 and TRBJ2-1, with 7 bases lining up with TRBD2. V dropped 6 bases and J dropped 12; count of bases not matched to a gene: 5. The length of the CDR3 is 10 residues. In germline, CDR1 is DFQATT, CDR2 SNEGSKA (reference sequence). The chain's CDR3 is CSAGGEVQFF. The CDR3 coding sequence is TGCAGTGCGGGGGGGGAGGTGCAGTTCTTC.

The genes are TRBV6-1 and TRBJ1-5; D is uncertain. The V gene lost 5 bases and the J gene lost 6 bases, with 20 bases spanning the gap. Germline V gene data show CDR1 as MNHNS and CDR2 as SASEGT. The CDR3 length is 16 residues. The CDR3 coding sequence is TGTGCCAGCAGTCCTAGTGACATTTTGGGAGGTCAGCCCCAGCATTTT. It translates to CASSPSDILGGQPQHF.

This clone showed up many times. This rearrangement joins TRBV6-1 to TRBJ2-2; tentative D call: TRBD1 (6 bases). Germline CDR1 reads MNHNS; CDR2 reads SASEGT. The CDR3 totals 13 residues. V was cut by 8 bases and J by 0 bases, with 7 bases left in between. The CDR3 sequence: CASGQSNTGELFF. The CDR3 bases are TGTGCCAGCGGACAGTCGAACACCGGGGAGCTGTTTTTT.

V gene TRBV6-1 combines with J gene TRBJ2-7; D might be TRBD2 (5 bases). CDR1 is MNHNS and CDR2 is SASEGT in the germline V gene. V lost 7 bases, J lost 13 bases, and 32 bases lay in between. CDR3 length: 16 residues. Here the CDR3 DNA reads TGTGCCAGCACTCAACCCCGGGAACAGTCGCCCTACGAGAAATACTTC. As protein: CASTQPREQSPYEKYF.

Many counts were recorded for this clone. An end of the junction does not agree with germline; a read error may underlie this. The rearrangement uses TRBV25-1 and TRBJ1-2, with D unclear. The CDR3 spans 12 residues. CDR1 and CDR2 from the germline V gene are MGHDK and SYGVNS. The CDR3 sequence: CAGSLGGRGYTF. In DNA form, the CDR3 reads TGTGCCGGCAGTCTGGGAGGGAGGGGCTACACCTTC.

In this sample, this clone turned up many times. J is TRBJ1-6 and V is TRBV10-2, with 9 bases aligning to TRBD1. With 3 bases clipped from V and 11 bases from J, the junction kept 11 bases outside the gene matches. The CDR3 length is 16 residues. Germline loops: CDR1 WSHSY, CDR2 SAAADI. The CDR3 DNA reads as TGCGCCAGCAGTGATACGGGACAGGGCTACGGGGCACCCCTCCACTTT. It yields the protein CASSDTGQGYGAPLHF.